This T cell receptor (beta chain) was documented in a study of cytomegalovirus exposure and HLA in healthy donors (dated by TCRdb to 2017 to 2019). About the investigation overall: An earlier analysis of about 560 of the donors reported about 280 Gb of sequence data and 95 million to 120 million unique TCR beta sequences obtained from about 200 million T cells. Roughly 300 gigabases of sequencing data and around 85 million unique TCR sequences made up an early release that covered over 550 HLA-typed donors. The genetic ancestry cluster associated with self-reported Caucasian donors included roughly four fifths of the roughly 400 genotyped donors. The study aimed to test whether cataloging public T cell receptors could reveal signatures of past pathogen exposure. The study profiled the T cell repertoires of about 640 subjects by immunosequencing and related them to cytomegalovirus serostatus. Besides the first cohort of roughly 640 subjects, a separate validation cohort made up of 95 to 150 different subjects was used. To predict cytomegalovirus infection status, the study brought together high-throughput TCR immunosequencing, statistical association of individual TCRs with disease status, and machine learning. A later analysis re-examined previously published TCR beta repertoires from 610 or so donors and added high-resolution HLA genotyping to investigate patterns of TCR occurrence. Rather than using new phenotypic data, the later analysis identified candidate immune exposures from TCR beta sequences and from how often those sequences occurred across donors. An earlier analysis of 587 of the donors used high-throughput TCR beta sequencing to judge whether each TCR beta V gene segment behaved as functional or pseudogenic. Donor age, sex, ethnicity and CMV serostatus were compiled alongside the repertoire data. A later genetic analysis took genome-wide SNP genotypes for about 65% of the 666 donors and used that subset as a discovery cohort. Every repertoire in the discovery cohort had been generated on one and the same sequencing platform. Class I and class II HLA loci were covered by the typing at four-digit resolution. Typing coverage varied by locus: roughly 629-640 donors for A, B, C, DRB1 and DQB1; approximately 520 for DQA1; more than 600 for DPA1; roughly 470 for DPB1. Because of strong linkage in the cohort, roughly five DR-DQ haplotypes were treated as single units for association and clustering. On average, roughly 250,000 unique TCR beta nucleotide sequences were sequenced per donor among some 420 genotyped donors of the cohort, with roughly 18% of those sequences being non-productive.

The V end gives up 0 bases and the J end 6 bases, leaving 2 bases in the junction not matched to a gene. The CDR3, from cysteine to phenylalanine, totals 14 residues. The retained sequence is limited to the CDR3, 42 bases, with the frame set at the first base. CDR1 SGHRS and CDR2 YFSETQ were looked up in the germline V gene. In total, 630 or so healthy bone marrow donors made up the cohort. At the time of sampling, all cohort members were nominally healthy, though unrecorded immune exposures were likely present. The donor was CMV seronegative and belonged to the group of 352 seronegative cohort members. A peripheral blood sample was provided by each donor, and peripheral blood mononuclear cells were used for TCR beta sequencing. Genomic DNA extraction from the blood cell samples was performed with the Qiagen DNeasy Blood Extraction Kit. The method behind the library was the immunoSEQ multiplex PCR assay. A mixture of 60 forward primers for TCR Vbeta segments and 13 reverse primers for TCR Jbeta segments was used in the multiplex PCR. The CDR3 region of rearranged TCR beta genes was amplified from genomic DNA with a multiplex PCR assay. The Illumina HiSeq System was used to sequence the amplified TCR beta libraries as 87-base-pair reads. From the authors' description of their analysis: A later analysis tallied 75 million to 95 million unique TCR beta chains across the 650 to 750 repertoires, and about 12 million of those chains were shared by two or more donors. Raw reads were error-corrected and collapsed into unique sequences with a nearest-neighbor algorithm that merged closely related sequences to remove PCR and sequencing errors. Alignment of CDR3 sequences to IMGT reference sequences was used to assign V, D and J gene segments. For a sequence to be retained, a match of at least six nucleotides to both a V gene segment and a J gene segment was required. A rearrangement counted as productive if the CDR3 had no stop codons and remained in frame with V and J, and every other rearrangement counted as non-productive. Following IMGT convention, CDR3 was defined as the stretch from the second conserved V-encoded cysteine to the conserved J-encoded phenylalanine. Sequences without an unambiguous match to a single V gene segment were excluded from the earlier analysis of almost 600 of the donors. An earlier analysis of approximately 590 of the donors called V segments functional above 56.7% productive rearrangements and segregating when the between-donor standard deviation exceeded 5%. To diagnose cytomegalovirus status from the catalog of TCR beta chain sequences, a statistical classification framework was built. V and J gene assignment, in a later analysis, came from comparing TCR nucleotide sequences with IMGT/GENE-DB human TR gene sequences. In a later analysis, CDR3 sequences and most-parsimonious VDJ recombination scenarios were assigned using the TCRdist pipeline. In a later analysis, every TCR beta chain was defined by the combination of its CDR3 amino acid sequence and its V-gene family, and reads without a unique V-gene family were dropped. As a way to deal with suspected cross-contamination and a sequencing artifact, a later analysis dropped 450 to 600 nucleotide sequences that were highly shared and had low generation probability. A later analysis calculated a clonal expansion index for each public chain from normalized within-repertoire ranks of inferred template counts. Generation probabilities in a later analysis came from a VDJ recombination model fitted to out-of-frame rearrangements, and those results were checked against IGoR. A later analysis scored TCR-TCR, TCR-HLA and TCR-CMV co-occurrence with hypergeometric tests, applying a repertoire-size bias correction to TCR pairs. False discovery rates were estimated in a later analysis by permuting HLA or CMV assignments 20 times. A later analysis grouped co-occurring TCRs with DBSCAN, adding TCRdist sequence similarity when clustering within HLA-allele-positive subsets. For co-occurrence clustering, repertoires with fewer than 30,000 or more than 120,000 public chains were excluded, along with a handful of repertoires with anomalous nucleotide sharing. TCRdb stores this immuneACCESS table with in-frame sequences only. Part of the clones is absent; in the studies checked, under half of the shortfall reflects unresolved V genes, and no reason is known for the rest. That table supplies the V and J calls and clone size; D and trimming were determined from the DNA. Recorded for this sample are over 150,000 clones; almost 85% of them occurred a single time. The leading ten clones occupy roughly 0.38% of the sample.

The study at large found these results: The study gave a list of about 170 TCR beta chains associated with cytomegalovirus. Correlated functional status among segregating V segments might be attributable to linkage disequilibrium, but an unknown experimental factor could not be ruled out. In both the original and validation cohorts, the classifier was reported to diagnose cytomegalovirus status with high specificity and sensitivity. A further reported finding was that TCR beta sequences accurately predicted the HLA-A and HLA-B alleles for most subjects in the first cohort. For the cohort, immune exposure information was limited to CMV serostatus. When HLA alleles, especially DR and DQ, strongly co-occurred, attributing TCR associations to individual alleles was difficult. Most CMV-associated TCR beta chains appeared to be HLA-restricted in a later analysis, and the HLA associations seemed to be driven largely by CMV exposure. In an earlier analysis of 500 to 650 of the donors, most TCR beta V segments appeared in productive rearrangements about 90% or about 30% of the time, broadly matching IMGT annotations. At a false discovery rate of 0.05, a later analysis linked 16,000 or so TCR beta sequences to specific HLA alleles. In vitro tests confirmed that three of the cytomegalovirus-associated TCR beta chains recognize cytomegalovirus antigens. Some IMGT-functional V segments, including TRBV6-2 and TRBV6-3, could not be told apart with the 87-base-pair reads, so those segments were excluded. Because counts were too low, around 18 rarely observed V segments, including chromosome 9 orphons, were left out of the earlier analysis of about 620 of the donors. It was suggested by the authors that the approach could potentially be generalized to other disease states and immunological phenotypes. This cohort had only TCR beta chains sequenced, and the lack of alpha or paired-chain data limited which features could be detected. A group of highly shared sequence variants was considered likely to be a technical artifact of the sequencing pipeline. Across donors, most TCR sequences were observed very rarely, whereas some public TCRs were present in many individuals. The presence/absence analyses assumed that sequencing depth was roughly uniform across donors, and that assumption may not be true. Because HLA typing was unavailable for some donors at each locus, only the typed subset was used in association tests. A later genetic analysis reported fewer N-insertions in productive TCRs among donors in an Asian-associated ancestry cluster than the approximately 670-donor mean. In a later analysis, TCR association rates were found to vary across HLA loci, with the most associated TCRs seen for DRB1 alleles and the fewest for HLA-C alleles. In a later analysis, HLA-associated TCR beta chains showed more clonal expansion and lower generation probabilities than non-associated chains that were equally common. In a later analysis, several top co-occurrence clusters were reported to appear linked to parvovirus B19, influenza, CMV and Epstein-Barr virus. An association between a missense DCLRE1C variant and V-gene and J-gene trimming of TCR beta chains was found in a later genetic analysis and replicated in an independent cohort.

This clone was found a few times. Its cognate antigen has yet to be identified. The input lacks base qualities; no much larger clone sits a single base away. Sequenced: PBMCs. The rearrangement joined TRBV5-1 to TRBJ2-7; 11 nucleotides in the junction match TRBD1. This receptor was taken from a boy younger than 10 in good health and CMV-seronegative. Here is the DNA: TGCGCCAGCAGCTTGGTCGGGACAGGGGGCGAGCAGTACTTC. Its product reads: CASSLVGTGGEQYF. The CDR3 plus the reference TRBV5-1 and TRBJ2-7 genes for the other parts give the full variable domain: KAGVTQTPRYLIKTRGQQVTLSCSPISGHRSVSWYQQTPGQGLQFLFEYFSETQRNKGNFPGRFSGRQFSNSRSEMNVSTLELGDSALYLCASSLVGTGGEQYFGPGTRLTVT.